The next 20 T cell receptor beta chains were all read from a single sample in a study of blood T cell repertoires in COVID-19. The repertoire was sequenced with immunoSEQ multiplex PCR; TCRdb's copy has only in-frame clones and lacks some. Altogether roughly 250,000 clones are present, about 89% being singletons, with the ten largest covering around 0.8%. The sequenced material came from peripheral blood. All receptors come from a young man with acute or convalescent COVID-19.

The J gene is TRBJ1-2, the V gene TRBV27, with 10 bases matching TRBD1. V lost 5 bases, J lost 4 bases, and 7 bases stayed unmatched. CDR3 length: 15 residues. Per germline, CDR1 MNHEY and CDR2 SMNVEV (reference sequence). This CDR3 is CASSTPGQGSYGYTF. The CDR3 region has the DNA TGTGCCAGCAGTACCCCGGGACAGGGGAGCTATGGCTACACCTTC.

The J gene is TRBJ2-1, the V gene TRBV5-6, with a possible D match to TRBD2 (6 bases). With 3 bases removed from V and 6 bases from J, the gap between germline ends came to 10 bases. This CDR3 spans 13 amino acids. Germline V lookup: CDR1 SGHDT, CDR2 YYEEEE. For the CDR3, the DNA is TGTGCCAGCAGCTCGGGACTTCGCAATGAGCAGTTCTTC. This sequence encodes CASSSGLRNEQFF.

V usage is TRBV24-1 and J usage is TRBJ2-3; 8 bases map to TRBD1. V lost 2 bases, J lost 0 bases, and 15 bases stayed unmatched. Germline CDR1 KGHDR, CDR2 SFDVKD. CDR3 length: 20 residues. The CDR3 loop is CATSDSPGGGTPSSTDTQYF. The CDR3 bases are TGTGCCACCAGTGATTCTCCAGGGGGCGGAACACCCTCTAGCACAGATACGCAGTATTTT.

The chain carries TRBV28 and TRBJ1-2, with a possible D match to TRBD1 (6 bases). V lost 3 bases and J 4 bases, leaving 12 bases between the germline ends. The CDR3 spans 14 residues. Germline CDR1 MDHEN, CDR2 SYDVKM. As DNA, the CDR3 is TGTGCCAGCAGTTTGATCGGGGACACCTATGGCTACACCTTC. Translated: CASSLIGDTYGYTF.

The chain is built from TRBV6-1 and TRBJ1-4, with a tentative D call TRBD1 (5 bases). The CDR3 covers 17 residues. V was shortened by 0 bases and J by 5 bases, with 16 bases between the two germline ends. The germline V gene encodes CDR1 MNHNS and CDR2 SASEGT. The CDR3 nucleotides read TGTGCCAGCAGTGAAGCCCTTTTTCTGGACACGAATGAAAAACTGTTTTTT. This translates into CASSEALFLDTNEKLFF.

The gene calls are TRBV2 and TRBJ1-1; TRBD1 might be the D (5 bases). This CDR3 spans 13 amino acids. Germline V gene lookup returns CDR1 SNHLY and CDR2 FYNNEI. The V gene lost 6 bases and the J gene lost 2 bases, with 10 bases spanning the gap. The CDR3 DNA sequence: TGTGCCAGCAGCCTAGGGGAAAACACTGAAGCTTTCTTT. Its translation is CASSLGENTEAFF.

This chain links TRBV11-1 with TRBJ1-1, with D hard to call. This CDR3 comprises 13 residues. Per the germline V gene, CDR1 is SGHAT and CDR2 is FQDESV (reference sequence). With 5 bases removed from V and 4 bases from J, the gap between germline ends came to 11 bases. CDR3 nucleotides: TGTGCCAGCAGCCAGCAGGAAGGCACTGAAGCTTTCTTT. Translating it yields CASSQQEGTEAFF.

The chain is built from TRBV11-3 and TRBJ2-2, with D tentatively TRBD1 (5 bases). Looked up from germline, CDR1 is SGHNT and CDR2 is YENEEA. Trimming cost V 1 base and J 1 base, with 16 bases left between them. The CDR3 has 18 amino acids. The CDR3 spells CASSLGSSRVGNTGELFF. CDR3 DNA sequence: TGTGCCAGCAGCTTAGGATCATCCAGGGTTGGGAACACCGGGGAGCTGTTTTTT.

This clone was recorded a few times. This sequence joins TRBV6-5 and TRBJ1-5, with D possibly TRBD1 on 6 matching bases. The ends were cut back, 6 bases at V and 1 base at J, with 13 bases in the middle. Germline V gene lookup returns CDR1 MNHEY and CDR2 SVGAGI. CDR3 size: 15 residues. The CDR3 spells CASRPSGDSNQPQHF. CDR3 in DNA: TGTGCCAGCAGGCCGTCAGGGGACAGCAATCAGCCCCAGCATTTT.

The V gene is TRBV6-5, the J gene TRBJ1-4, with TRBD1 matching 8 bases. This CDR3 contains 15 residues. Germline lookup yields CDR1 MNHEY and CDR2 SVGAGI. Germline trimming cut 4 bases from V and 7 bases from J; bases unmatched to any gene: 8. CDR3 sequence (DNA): TGTGCCAGCAGTTTCTCGGACAGGGACGGTGAAAAACTGTTTTTT. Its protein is CASSFSDRDGEKLFF.

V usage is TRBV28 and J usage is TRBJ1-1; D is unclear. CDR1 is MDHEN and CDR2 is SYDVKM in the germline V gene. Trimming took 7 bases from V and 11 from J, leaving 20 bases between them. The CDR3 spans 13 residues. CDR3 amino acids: CASTTLLGGMAFF. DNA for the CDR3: TGTGCCAGCACTACCCTCCTTGGAGGGATGGCTTTCTTT.

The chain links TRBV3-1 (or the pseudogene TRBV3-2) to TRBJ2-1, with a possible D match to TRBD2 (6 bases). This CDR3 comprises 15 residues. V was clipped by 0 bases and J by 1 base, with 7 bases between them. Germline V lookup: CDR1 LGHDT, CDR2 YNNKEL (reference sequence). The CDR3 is CASSQEAGSYNEQFF. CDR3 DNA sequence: TGTGCCAGCAGCCAAGAAGCGGGTTCCTACAATGAGCAGTTCTTC.

This CDR3 reads CASSTQGWQPQHF. The CDR3 DNA sequence: TGTGCCAGTAGTACCCAGGGGTGGCAGCCCCAGCATTTT. The chain has TRBV19 and TRBJ1-5; possibly TRBD1 for D (6 bases). CDR3 length equals 13 residues. The V and J ends lost 4 bases and 7 bases respectively, with 11 bases between them. Germline CDR1 is LNHDA and CDR2 is SQIVND (reference sequence). Filled out from reference TRBV19 and TRBJ1-5, the complete variable domain reads DGGITQSPKYLFRKEGQNVTLSCEQNLNHDAMYWYRQDPGQGLRLIYYSQIVNDFQKGDIAEGYSVSREKKESFPLTVTSAQKNPTAFYLCASSTQGWQPQHFGDGTRLSIL.

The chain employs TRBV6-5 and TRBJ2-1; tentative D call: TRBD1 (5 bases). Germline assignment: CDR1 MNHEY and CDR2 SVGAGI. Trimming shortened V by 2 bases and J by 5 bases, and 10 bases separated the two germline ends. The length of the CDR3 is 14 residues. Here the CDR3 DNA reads TGTGCCAGCAGTTACCGGCGACAGAACAATGAGCAGTTCTTC. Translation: CASSYRRQNNEQFF.

CDR3 DNA: TGTGCCAGCAGTGCGGGACAGGGGATCGCAACCCAGCATTTT. Residues: CASSAGQGIATQHF. This chain links TRBV2 with TRBJ1-5; 10 bases align to TRBD1. Germline V lookup: CDR1 SNHLY, CDR2 FYNNEI. V lost 4 bases, J lost 11 bases, and 8 bases stayed unmatched. This CDR3 is built from 14 residues.

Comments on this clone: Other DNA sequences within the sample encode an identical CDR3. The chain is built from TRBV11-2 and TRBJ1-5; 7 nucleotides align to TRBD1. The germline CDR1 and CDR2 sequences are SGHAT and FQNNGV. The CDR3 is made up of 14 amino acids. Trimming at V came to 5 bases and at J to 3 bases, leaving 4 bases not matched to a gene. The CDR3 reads CASSPQGHNQPQHF. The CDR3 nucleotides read TGTGCCAGCAGCCCACAGGGGCACAATCAGCCCCAGCATTTT.

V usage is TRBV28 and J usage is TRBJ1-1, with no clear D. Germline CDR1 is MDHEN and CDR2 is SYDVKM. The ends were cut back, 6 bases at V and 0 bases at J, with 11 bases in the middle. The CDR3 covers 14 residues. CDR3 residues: CASRGGSMNTEAFF. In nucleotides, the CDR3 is TGTGCCAGCAGAGGCGGATCGATGAACACTGAAGCTTTCTTT.

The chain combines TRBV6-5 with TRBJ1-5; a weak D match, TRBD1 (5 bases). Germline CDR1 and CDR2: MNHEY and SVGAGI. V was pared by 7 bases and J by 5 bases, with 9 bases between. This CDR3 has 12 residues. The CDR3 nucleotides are TGTGCCAGCATGCCCAGGGATCAGCCCCAGCATTTT. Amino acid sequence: CASMPRDQPQHF.

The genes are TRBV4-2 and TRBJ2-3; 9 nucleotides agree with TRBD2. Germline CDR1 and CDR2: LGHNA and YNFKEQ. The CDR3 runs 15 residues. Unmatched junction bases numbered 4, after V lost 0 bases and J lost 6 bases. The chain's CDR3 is CASSQDPGTSDTQYF. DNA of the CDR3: TGTGCCAGCAGCCAAGATCCTGGGACTAGCGATACGCAGTATTTT.

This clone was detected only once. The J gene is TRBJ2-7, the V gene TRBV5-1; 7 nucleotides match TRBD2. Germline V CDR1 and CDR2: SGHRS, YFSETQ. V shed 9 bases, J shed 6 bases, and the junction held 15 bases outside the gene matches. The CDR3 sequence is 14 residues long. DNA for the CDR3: TGCGCCACCAAGCCGACTAGCTGGTCCACCGAGCAGTACTTC. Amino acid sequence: CATKPTSWSTEQYF.